This T cell receptor (beta chain) was identified in a study of CD8+ T cells in alopecia areata. Across the whole study: Tofacitinib was given for 6 to 18 months, then stopped for 6 months. Findings of the study overall: Unlike in mice, where it was clearer, TCR sharing across patients was less clear, possibly HLA-related. Just one nonresponder means the tie between baseline CD8+ expansion and response stays uncertain. Significant decreases in scalp clonality and expanded CD8+ clones followed tofacitinib treatment.

Germline loops: CDR1 SGHAT, CDR2 FQNNGV. The CDR3 runs 17 residues. J gave up 5 bases and V 4 bases, and 13 bases lay outside the gene matches. Remarks on this clone: Its cognate antigen is unknown.

Described treatment: oral pan-JAK inhibitor, 5-10 mg twice daily. Extracted RNA was reverse transcribed, and the resulting cDNA served as sequencing template. Here immunoSEQ multiplex PCR was the method, and the copy in TCRdb shows in-frame clones only, minus some. The sample contains over 100,000 clones, under 60% of which appear only once. The J gene is TRBJ2-5, the V gene TRBV11-2; 10 nucleotides align to TRBD2. Sequencing was performed on CD8+ T cells sorted from blood, taken at week 24, from a patient treated with tofacitinib. This TCR was recovered from a human donor with alopecia areata. CDR3 coding DNA: TGTGCCAGCAGCTCTCCCGGGGGGAGCGGGGGGGAGGAGACCCAGTACTTC. Translation: CASSSPGGSGGEETQYF.